The sequence of this TCR beta chain was determined in a study of T-cell reconstitution after alpha-beta-depleted transplantation in children. This clonotype occurred many times. This sample's TCRbeta library carried unique molecular identifier barcodes. TCRdb independently ran MiXCR on the PCR reads; one entry per CDR3 protein. The repertoire holds 200,000 to 300,000 distinct CDR3 sequences, around 12% seen once, with 2% to 3% in the top ten. Germline CDR1 and CDR2: SEHNR and FQNEAQ (reference sequence). V gave up 5 bases and J gave up 3 bases; unmatched junction bases: 5. The CDR3 has 14 residues. This rearrangement joins TRBV7-9 to TRBJ2-7; 9 bases line up with TRBD1. This sequence originates from a human donor who donated a stem cell graft to a child with acute lymphoblastic leukemia. The material was PBMCs from the stem cell graft donor, obtained from the stem cell graft. This CDR3 reads CASSTGQGDYEQYF. The CDR3 coding sequence is TGTGCCAGCAGCACGGGACAGGGTGACTACGAGCAGTACTTC.